The 20 T cell receptor beta chains reported below all come from one sample, sequenced in a study of T cell repertoires in cytomegalovirus infection. MiXCR, applied by TCRdb to the reads, yields one record per CDR3 protein. The table lists about 320,000 distinct CDR3 sequences, more than 8% of them singletons, with around 4.5% in the top ten. Sequencing was carried out using PBMCs. These receptors were obtained from a human donor in good health (CMV status not recorded). Some clones in this sample may be carry-over from other donors' samples.

This clonotype appeared a few times. This chain links TRBV19 with TRBJ1-2; a possible D gene is TRBD1 (6 bases). The CDR3 consists of 12 residues. Germline V gene sequence: CDR1 LNHDA, CDR2 SQIVND (reference sequence). V was clipped by 10 bases and J by 8 bases, with 17 bases between them. The CDR3 DNA reads as TGTGCCACCATTGGACTGGGGGCGGGCTACACCTTC. Translation gives CATIGLGAGYTF.

This clonotype was observed at least ten times. The chain couples TRBV5-5 to TRBJ1-5; D is possibly TRBD1 (6 bases). Deletions cut 4 bases from V and 0 bases from J, with 11 bases between. The CDR3 runs to 15 residues. Germline lookup yields CDR1 SGHKS and CDR2 YYEKEE (reference sequence). This CDR3 is CASSLDSYSNQPQHF. CDR3 nucleotides: TGTGCCAGCAGCCTGGACAGTTATAGCAATCAGCCCCAGCATTTT.

This clonotype was seen repeatedly, ten times or more. The chain recombines TRBV4-2 with TRBJ2-6; possible D gene TRBD1, 6 bases. Germline V CDR1 and CDR2: LGHNA, YNFKEQ. This CDR3 contains 17 residues. Between the trimmed V and J ends, which lost 2 bases and 0 bases, there was a span of 11 bases. The chain's CDR3 is CASSQRTAPSGANVLTF. The DNA for the CDR3 is TGTGCCAGCAGCCAAAGGACAGCCCCCTCTGGGGCCAACGTCCTGACTTTC.

The rearrangement joins TRBV20-1 to TRBJ2-5, with TRBD2 identical over 11 bases. Germline lookup yields CDR1 DFQATT and CDR2 SNEGSKA (reference sequence). This CDR3 is built from 15 residues. With V trimmed by 0 bases and J by 9 bases, 9 bases remained unmatched. This CDR3 reads CSARDSGTSGRSQYF. DNA for the CDR3: TGCAGTGCTAGAGATTCAGGCACTAGCGGGAGATCCCAGTACTTC.

This clonotype was counted between two and nine times. The chain links TRBV20-1 to TRBJ2-5, with TRBD1 as a possible D gene (5 bases). The CDR3 sequence is 12 residues long. V was clipped by 6 bases and J by 2 bases, with 10 bases between them. Germline CDR1 is DFQATT and CDR2 is SNEGSKA (reference sequence). Here the CDR3 reads CSARPGQETQYF. For the CDR3, the DNA is TGCAGTGCCAGACCAGGGCAAGAGACCCAGTACTTC.

This clonotype showed up many times. The chain links TRBV5-8 to TRBJ2-7; D may be TRBD1 or TRBD2 (6 bases each). V lost 0 bases to trimming and J lost 5 bases, with 15 bases between them. The CDR3 contains 15 residues. The V gene's germline CDR1 is SGHTS and CDR2 YDEGEE. This CDR3 reads CASSLVAGHGDEQYF. CDR3 DNA sequence: TGTGCCAGCAGCTTGGTCGCGGGACACGGAGACGAGCAGTACTTC.

This clonotype was counted at least ten times. J is TRBJ2-3 and V is TRBV10-1, with D perhaps matching TRBD2 (6 bases). Per germline, CDR1 WNHNN and CDR2 SYGVQD (reference sequence). This CDR3 contains 15 residues. V shed 3 bases and J shed 2 bases, with 12 bases lying between them. The CDR3 coding sequence is TGCGCCAGCAGTGAAGGGGACTCAGTCACAGATACGCAGTATTTT. Protein sequence: CASSEGDSVTDTQYF.

In its sample, this clonotype was seen a few times. This sequence joins TRBV4-2 and TRBJ2-2; D is uncertain. V gave up 3 bases and J gave up 1 base, with 9 bases separating them. This CDR3 contains 15 residues. Germline assignment: CDR1 LGHNA and CDR2 YNFKEQ. Written as DNA, the CDR3 is TGTGCCAGCAGCCACAGGACGGAGAACACCGGGGAGCTGTTTTTT. Its translation: CASSHRTENTGELFF.

At least ten counts were recorded for this clonotype. The chain has TRBV4-1 and TRBJ1-4, with D possibly matching TRBD1 (5 bases). This CDR3 contains 14 residues. The germline V and J ends were trimmed by 5 bases and 8 bases, with 15 bases remaining between them. From germline, CDR1 is MGHRA and CDR2 YSYEKL. CDR3 region: CASSDVGGVEKLFF. CDR3 coding DNA: TGCGCCAGCAGCGATGTTGGGGGAGTAGAAAAACTGTTTTTT.

This clonotype showed up many times. V gene TRBV7-2 combines with J gene TRBJ1-3, with 7 nucleotides matching TRBD1. This CDR3 contains 14 residues. After removal of 4 bases from V and 8 bases from J, the junction contained 8 bases not matched to a gene. Germline CDR1 and CDR2: SGHTA and FQGNSA. CDR3 sequence: CASSSQGNRDTIYF. DNA of the CDR3: TGTGCCAGCAGCTCACAGGGGAATCGGGACACCATATATTTT.

The genes are TRBV28 and TRBJ2-5; 7 bases map to TRBD2. The length of the CDR3 is 15 residues. Germline values: CDR1 MDHEN, CDR2 SYDVKM. The V segment lost 7 bases and the J segment 5 bases; nucleotides outside the gene matches: 13. CDR3 amino acids: CASTLSGRPHETQYF. For the CDR3, the DNA is TGTGCCAGCACCCTTTCCGGGAGGCCCCACGAGACCCAGTACTTC.

The chain carries TRBV27 and TRBJ2-7, with 13 bases lining up with TRBD2. CDR3 length: 12 residues. J was trimmed by 12 bases and V by 6 bases; bases with no gene match: 5. Germline CDR1 MNHEY, CDR2 SMNVEV (reference sequence). CDR3: CASRTSGRSLYF. CDR3 nucleotide sequence: TGTGCCAGCAGGACTAGCGGGAGGTCTCTGTACTTC.

This clonotype was detected many times. The chain couples TRBV28 to TRBJ2-3; 10 nucleotides align to TRBD2. This CDR3 is 16 amino acids long. J lost 6 bases, V lost 10 bases, and 16 bases had no gene match. From germline, CDR1 is MDHEN and CDR2 SYDVKM. The DNA of the CDR3 is TGTGCCACCTCCAGCGGGAGGGCGTATGTAATCGATACGCAGTATTTT. It is translated as CATSSGRAYVIDTQYF.

This clonotype was seen repeatedly, ten times or more. The chain couples TRBV7-8 to TRBJ2-2; 7 positions agree with TRBD1. CDR3 length: 14 amino acids. Germline CDR1 is SGHVS and CDR2 is FQNEAQ. V was clipped by 4 bases and J by 3 bases; unmatched bases: 2. The CDR3 bases are TGTGCCAGCAGCTCCGGGACAGACACCGGGGAGCTGTTTTTT. Amino acids: CASSSGTDTGELFF. Filled out from reference TRBV7-8 and TRBJ2-2, the complete variable domain reads GAGVSQSPRYKVAKRGQDVALRCDPISGHVSLFWYQQALGQGPEFLTYFQNEAQLDKSGLPSDRFFAERPEGSVSTLKIQRTQQEDSAVYLCASSSGTDTGELFFGEGSRLTVL.

This clonotype was seen many times. This chain links TRBV28 with TRBJ1-3, with D hard to call. V was clipped by 6 bases and J by 4 bases, with 13 bases between them. Germline lookup yields CDR1 MDHEN and CDR2 SYDVKM. CDR3 length: 14 residues. For the CDR3, the DNA is TGTGCCAGCAGCCCCCAGCATCCCGGAAACACCATATATTTT. This gives the protein CASSPQHPGNTIYF.

This clonotype was picked up a small number of times. The chain combines TRBV20-1 with TRBJ2-4; tentative D call: TRBD2 (6 bases). Germline V gives CDR1 DFQATT, CDR2 SNEGSKA (reference sequence). V lost 0 bases and J 6 bases, leaving 18 bases between the germline ends. There are 16 residues in the CDR3. CDR3 residues: CSARDSRTPGRNIQYF. CDR3 sequence (DNA): TGCAGTGCTAGAGATAGTCGAACACCCGGGAGAAACATTCAGTACTTC.

This clonotype was counted ten times or more. The chain combines TRBV20-1 with TRBJ1-1; D is possibly TRBD1 (5 bases). The CDR3 runs 15 residues. V lost 6 bases and J 0 bases, leaving 17 bases between the germline ends. The germline CDR1 and CDR2 sequences are DFQATT and SNEGSKA (reference sequence). The CDR3 protein is CSATGRGALNTEAFF. As DNA, the CDR3 is TGCAGTGCGACGGGTAGGGGTGCCCTGAACACTGAAGCTTTCTTT.

This clonotype was seen many times. This chain joins TRBV12-3 or TRBV12-4 and TRBJ1-5; maybe TRBD1 (5 bases). This CDR3 comprises 15 residues. V lost 5 bases and J 0 bases, leaving 11 bases between the germline ends. CDR3 DNA: TGTGCCAGCAGTCACCGACAGAATAGCAATCAGCCCCAGCATTTT. Translating it yields CASSHRQNSNQPQHF.

DNA for the CDR3: TGTGCCAGCAGTGGCTTTAGCGGGAGGGCCGGAGGCGGGGAGCTGTTTTTT. This translates into CASSGFSGRAGGGELFF. The chain uses TRBV6-1 and TRBJ2-2; 11 bases are a match to TRBD2. CDR1 and CDR2 from the germline V gene are MNHNS and SASEGT. The J segment lost 7 bases and the V segment lost 4 bases, leaving 11 bases of the junction unmatched. This CDR3 contains 17 residues.

V is TRBV19 and J is TRBJ1-1; perhaps TRBD1 as D (5 bases). CDR1 is LNHDA, CDR2 SQIVND, per germline (reference sequence). Trimming removed 4 bases from V and 4 bases from J, with 7 bases in between. The CDR3 is 12 amino acids. CDR3 in amino acids: CASSRGSTEAFF. DNA for the CDR3: TGTGCCAGTAGTAGGGGCAGCACTGAAGCTTTCTTT. Using reference TRBV19 and TRBJ1-1 for the parts outside the CDR3, the full variable domain is DGGITQSPKYLFRKEGQNVTLSCEQNLNHDAMYWYRQDPGQGLRLIYYSQIVNDFQKGDIAEGYSVSREKKESFPLTVTSAQKNPTAFYLCASSRGSTEAFFGQGTRLTVV.